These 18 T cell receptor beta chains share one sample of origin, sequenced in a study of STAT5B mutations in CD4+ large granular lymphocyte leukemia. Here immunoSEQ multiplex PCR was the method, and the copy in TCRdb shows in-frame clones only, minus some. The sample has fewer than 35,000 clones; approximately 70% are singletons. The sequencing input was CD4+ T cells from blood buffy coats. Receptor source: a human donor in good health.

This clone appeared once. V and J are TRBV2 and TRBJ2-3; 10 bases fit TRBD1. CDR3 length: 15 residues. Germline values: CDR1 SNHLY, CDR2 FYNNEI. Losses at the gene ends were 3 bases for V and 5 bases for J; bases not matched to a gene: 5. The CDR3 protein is CASSDRDRGRDTQYF. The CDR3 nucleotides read TGTGCCAGCAGTGACCGGGACAGGGGTCGAGATACGCAGTATTTT.

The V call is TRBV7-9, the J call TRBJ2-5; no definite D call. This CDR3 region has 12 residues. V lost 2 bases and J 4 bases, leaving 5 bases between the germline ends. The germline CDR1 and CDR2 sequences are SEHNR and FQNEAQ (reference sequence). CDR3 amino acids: CASSLLGETQYF. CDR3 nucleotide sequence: TGTGCCAGCAGCTTATTGGGAGAGACCCAGTACTTC.

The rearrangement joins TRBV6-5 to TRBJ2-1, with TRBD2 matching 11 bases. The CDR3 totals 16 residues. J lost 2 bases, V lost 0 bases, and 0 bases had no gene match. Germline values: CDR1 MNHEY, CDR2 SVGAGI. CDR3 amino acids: CASSYSGLAAYNEQFF. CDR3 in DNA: TGTGCCAGCAGTTACTCGGGACTAGCGGCCTACAATGAGCAGTTCTTC.

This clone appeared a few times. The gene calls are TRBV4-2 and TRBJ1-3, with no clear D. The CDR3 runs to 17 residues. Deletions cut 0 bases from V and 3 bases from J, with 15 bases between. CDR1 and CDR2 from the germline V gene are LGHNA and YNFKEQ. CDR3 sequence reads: CASSQDVRGLDGNTIYF. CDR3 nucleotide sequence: TGTGCCAGCAGCCAAGATGTGAGAGGGCTTGATGGAAACACCATATATTTT.

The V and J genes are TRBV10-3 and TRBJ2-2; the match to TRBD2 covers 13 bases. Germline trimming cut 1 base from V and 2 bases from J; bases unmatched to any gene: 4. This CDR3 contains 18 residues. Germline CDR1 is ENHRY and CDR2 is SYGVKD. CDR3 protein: CAISEWGTSGTNTGELFF. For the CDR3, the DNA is TGTGCCATCAGTGAGTGGGGGACTAGCGGGACCAACACCGGGGAGCTGTTTTTT.

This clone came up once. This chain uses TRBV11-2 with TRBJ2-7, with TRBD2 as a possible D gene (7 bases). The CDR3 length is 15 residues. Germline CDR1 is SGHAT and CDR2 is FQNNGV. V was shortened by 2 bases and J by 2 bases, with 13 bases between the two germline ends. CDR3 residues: CASSLTGGQAYEQYF. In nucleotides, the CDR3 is TGTGCCAGCAGCTTAACGGGGGGCCAAGCCTACGAGCAGTACTTC.

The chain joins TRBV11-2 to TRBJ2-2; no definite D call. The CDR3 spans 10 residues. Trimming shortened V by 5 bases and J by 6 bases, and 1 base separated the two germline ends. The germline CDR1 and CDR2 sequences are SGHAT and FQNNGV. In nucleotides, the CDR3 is TGTGCCAGCAGCGCCGGGGAGCTGTTTTTT. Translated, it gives CASSAGELFF.

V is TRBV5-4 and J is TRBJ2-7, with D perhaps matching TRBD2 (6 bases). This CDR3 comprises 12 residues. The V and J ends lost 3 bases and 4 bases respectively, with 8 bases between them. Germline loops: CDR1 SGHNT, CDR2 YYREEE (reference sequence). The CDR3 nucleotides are TGTGCCAGCAGCTCCCGGGGGTACGAGCAGTACTTC. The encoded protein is CASSSRGYEQYF.

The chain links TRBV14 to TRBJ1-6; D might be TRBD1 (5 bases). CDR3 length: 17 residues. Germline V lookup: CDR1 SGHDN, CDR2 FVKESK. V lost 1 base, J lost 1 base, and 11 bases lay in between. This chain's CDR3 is CASSQGGVRSYNSPLHF. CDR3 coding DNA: TGTGCCAGCAGCCAAGGGGGGGTTAGGTCCTATAATTCACCCCTCCACTTT.

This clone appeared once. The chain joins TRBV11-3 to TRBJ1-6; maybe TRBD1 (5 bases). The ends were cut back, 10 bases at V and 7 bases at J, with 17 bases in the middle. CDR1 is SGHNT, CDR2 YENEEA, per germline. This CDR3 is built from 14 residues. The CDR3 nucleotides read TGTGCCATCCCGGCGGCAGGGAAAAATTCACCCCTCCACTTT. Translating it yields CAIPAAGKNSPLHF.

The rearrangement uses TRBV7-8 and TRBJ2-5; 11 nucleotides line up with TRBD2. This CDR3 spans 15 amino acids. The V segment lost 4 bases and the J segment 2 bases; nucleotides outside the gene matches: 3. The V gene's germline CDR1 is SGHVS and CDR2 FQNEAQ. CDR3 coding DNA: TGTGCCAGCAGCTGGGGACTAGCGGAACAAGAGACCCAGTACTTC. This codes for CASSWGLAEQETQYF.

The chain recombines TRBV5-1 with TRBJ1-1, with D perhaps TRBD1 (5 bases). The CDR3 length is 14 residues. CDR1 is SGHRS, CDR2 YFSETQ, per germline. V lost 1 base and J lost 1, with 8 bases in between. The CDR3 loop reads CASSLQGPNTEAFF. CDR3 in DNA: TGCGCCAGCAGCTTGCAGGGACCGAACACTGAAGCTTTCTTT.

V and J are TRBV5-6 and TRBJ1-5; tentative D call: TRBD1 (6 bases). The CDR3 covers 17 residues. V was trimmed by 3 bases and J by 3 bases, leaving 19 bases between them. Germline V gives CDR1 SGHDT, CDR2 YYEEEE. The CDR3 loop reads CASSSQGSGSFNQPQHF. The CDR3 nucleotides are TGTGCCAGCAGCTCGCAGGGGTCTGGGTCCTTCAATCAGCCCCAGCATTTT.

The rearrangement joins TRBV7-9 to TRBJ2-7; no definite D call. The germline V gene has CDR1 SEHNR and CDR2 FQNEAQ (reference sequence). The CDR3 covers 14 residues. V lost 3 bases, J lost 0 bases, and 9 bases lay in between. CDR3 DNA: TGTGCCAGCAGCTTTGGGCAGAGCTCCTACGAGCAGTACTTC. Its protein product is CASSFGQSSYEQYF.

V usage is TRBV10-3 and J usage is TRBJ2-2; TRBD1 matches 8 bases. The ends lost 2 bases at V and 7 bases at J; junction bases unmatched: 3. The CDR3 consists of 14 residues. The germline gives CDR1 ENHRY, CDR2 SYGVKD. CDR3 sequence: CAISEPRGHGELFF. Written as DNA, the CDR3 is TGTGCCATCAGTGAGCCCAGGGGGCACGGGGAGCTGTTTTTT.

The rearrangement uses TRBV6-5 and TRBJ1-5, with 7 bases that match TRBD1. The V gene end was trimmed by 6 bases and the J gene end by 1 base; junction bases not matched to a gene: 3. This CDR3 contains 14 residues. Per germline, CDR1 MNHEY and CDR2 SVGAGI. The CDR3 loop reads CASSRDRSNQPQHF. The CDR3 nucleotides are TGTGCCAGCAGCCGGGACAGAAGCAATCAGCCCCAGCATTTT.

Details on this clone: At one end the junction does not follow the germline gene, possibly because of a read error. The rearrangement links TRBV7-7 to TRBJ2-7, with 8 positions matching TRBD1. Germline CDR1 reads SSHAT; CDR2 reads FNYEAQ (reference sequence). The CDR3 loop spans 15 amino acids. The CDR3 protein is CASSRDRGSTYEQYF. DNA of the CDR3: TGTGCTAGCAGCCGCGACAGGGGATCCACCTACGAGCAGTACTTC.

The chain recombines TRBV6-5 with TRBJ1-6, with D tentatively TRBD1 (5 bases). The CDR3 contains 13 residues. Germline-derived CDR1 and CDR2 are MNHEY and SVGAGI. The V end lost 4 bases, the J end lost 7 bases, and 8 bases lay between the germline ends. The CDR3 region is CASSSRDNSPLHF. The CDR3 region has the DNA TGTGCCAGCAGTTCCAGGGACAATTCACCCCTCCACTTT.